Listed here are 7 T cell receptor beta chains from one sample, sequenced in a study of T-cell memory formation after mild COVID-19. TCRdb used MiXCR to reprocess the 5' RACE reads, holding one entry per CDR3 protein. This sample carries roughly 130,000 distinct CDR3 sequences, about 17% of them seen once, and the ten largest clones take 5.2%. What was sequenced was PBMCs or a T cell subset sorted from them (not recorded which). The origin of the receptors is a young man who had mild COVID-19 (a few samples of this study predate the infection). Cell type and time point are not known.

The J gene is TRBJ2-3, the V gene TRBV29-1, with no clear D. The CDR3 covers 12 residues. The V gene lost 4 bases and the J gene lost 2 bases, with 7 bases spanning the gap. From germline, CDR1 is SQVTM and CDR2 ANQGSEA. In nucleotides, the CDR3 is TGCAGCGTTGCAGACATCACAGATACGCAGTATTTT. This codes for CSVADITDTQYF.

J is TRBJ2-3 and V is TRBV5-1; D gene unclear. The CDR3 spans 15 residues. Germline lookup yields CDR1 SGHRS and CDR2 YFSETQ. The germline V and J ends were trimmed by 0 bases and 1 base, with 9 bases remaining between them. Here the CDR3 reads CASSLGPEGTDTQYF. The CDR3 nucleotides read TGCGCCAGCAGCTTGGGGCCGGAAGGCACAGATACGCAGTATTTT.

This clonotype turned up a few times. The CDR3 nucleotides read TGTGCCAGCAGCCTCGATAGCGGGGTGGAGACCCAGTACTTC. It encodes CASSLDSGVETQYF. This chain connects TRBV3-1 to TRBJ2-5; 8 bases agree with TRBD2. The CDR3 contains 14 residues. Germline CDR1 reads LGHDT; CDR2 reads YNNKEL (reference sequence). Trimming at V came to 4 bases and at J to 5 bases, leaving 6 bases not matched to a gene.

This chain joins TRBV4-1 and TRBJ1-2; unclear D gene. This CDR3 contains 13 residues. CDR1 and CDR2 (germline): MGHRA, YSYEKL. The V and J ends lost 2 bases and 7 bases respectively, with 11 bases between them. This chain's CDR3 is CASSQFGYSGYTF. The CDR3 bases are TGCGCCAGCAGCCAATTTGGGTATAGTGGCTACACCTTC.

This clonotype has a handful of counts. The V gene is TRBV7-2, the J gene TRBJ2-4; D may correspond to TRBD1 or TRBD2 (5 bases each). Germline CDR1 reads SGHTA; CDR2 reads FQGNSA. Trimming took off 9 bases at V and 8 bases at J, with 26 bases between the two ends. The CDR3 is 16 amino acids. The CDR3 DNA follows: TGTGCCAGGGGCAGGGTGCCGGGGCCCGGTTTAGACATTCAGTACTTC. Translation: CARGRVPGPGLDIQYF.

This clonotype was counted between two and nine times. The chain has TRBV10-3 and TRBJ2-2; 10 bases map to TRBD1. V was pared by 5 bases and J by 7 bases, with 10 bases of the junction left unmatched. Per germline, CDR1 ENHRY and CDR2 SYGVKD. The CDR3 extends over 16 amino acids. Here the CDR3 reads CAISSGPGQGIGELFF. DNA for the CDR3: TGTGCCATCAGTTCCGGCCCGGGACAGGGGATCGGGGAGCTGTTTTTT.

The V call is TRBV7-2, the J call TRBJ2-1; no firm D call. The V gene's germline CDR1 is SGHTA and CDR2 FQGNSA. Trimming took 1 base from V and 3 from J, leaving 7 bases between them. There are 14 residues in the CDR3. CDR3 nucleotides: TGTGCCAGCAGCTTAGTAGGTCACTACAATGAGCAGTTCTTC. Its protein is CASSLVGHYNEQFF.